This TCR beta chain originates from a study of blood T cell repertoires in COVID-19. Study in general: The study drew acute and convalescent COVID-19 samples from the United States, Italy and Spain. Nucleic acid was either cDNA or gDNA, and it came from T cells, B-cell-depleted T cells, or PBMCs.

Enrollees, about 18 to 90 years old, lived in roughly 24 US areas. Per the study methods: Reference gene primer amplification in the assay estimated nucleated cell counts. Only in-frame clones appear in the TCRdb table, and some are missing; sequencing was by immunoSEQ multiplex PCR. D and trimming come from the DNA, and the V and J calls and clone size come from that table. This sample has about 140,000 clones; around 82% occur once, and the top ten carry 5.5%. Per the germline V gene, CDR1 is SGHAT and CDR2 is FQNNGV. This CDR3 spans 12 amino acids. V was clipped by 6 bases and J by 12 bases, with 15 bases between them. Only a few counts were recorded for this clone.

The receptor was derived from a man in his forties with acute COVID-19. Specimen: PBMCs or T cells enriched from blood (not recorded which). V and J are TRBV11-2 and TRBJ2-1; D ambiguous. The DNA for the CDR3 is TGTGCCAGCAGTACAGAACCGGTAGGGCAGTTCTTC. Amino acids: CASSTEPVGQFF.